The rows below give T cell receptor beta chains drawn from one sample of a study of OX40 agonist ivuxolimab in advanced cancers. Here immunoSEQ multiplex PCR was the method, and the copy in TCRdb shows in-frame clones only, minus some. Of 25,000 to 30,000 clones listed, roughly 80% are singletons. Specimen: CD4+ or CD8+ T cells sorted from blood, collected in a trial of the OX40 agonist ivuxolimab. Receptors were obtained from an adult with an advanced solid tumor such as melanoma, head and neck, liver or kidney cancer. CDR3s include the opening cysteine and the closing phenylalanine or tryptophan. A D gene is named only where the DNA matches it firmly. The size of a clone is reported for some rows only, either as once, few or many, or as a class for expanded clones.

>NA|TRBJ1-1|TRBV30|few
CASSVGNTEAFF
TGTGCCTCGTCGGTAGGGAACACTGAAGCTTTCTTT
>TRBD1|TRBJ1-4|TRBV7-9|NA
CASSDPQGYREKLFF
TGTGCCAGCAGCGACCCACAGGGGTATAGGGAAAAACTGTTTTTT
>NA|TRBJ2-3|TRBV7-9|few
CASSPKIASTDTQYF
TGTGCCAGCAGCCCGAAGATTGCTAGCACAGATACGCAGTATTTT
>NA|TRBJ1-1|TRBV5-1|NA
CASSLYTEAFF
TGTGCCAGCAGCCTCTACACTGAAGCTTTCTTT
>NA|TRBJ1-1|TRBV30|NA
CAWSSRYTEAFF
TGTGCCTGGAGTTCCCGATACACTGAAGCTTTCTTT
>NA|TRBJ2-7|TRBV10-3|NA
CAISESTSYEQYF
TGTGCCATCAGTGAGTCGACTAGTTACGAGCAGTACTTC
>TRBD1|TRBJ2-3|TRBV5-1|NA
CASSLEGQTDTDTQYF
TGCGCCAGCAGCTTGGAGGGACAGACGGACACAGATACGCAGTATTTT
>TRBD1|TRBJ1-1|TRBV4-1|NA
CASSHTSSGGNTEAFF
TGCGCCAGCAGCCATACCTCGTCAGGGGGGAATACTGAAGCTTTCTTT
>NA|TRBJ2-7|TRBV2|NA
CASSGPSYEQYF
TGTGCCAGCAGCGGGCCCTCCTACGAGCAGTACTTC
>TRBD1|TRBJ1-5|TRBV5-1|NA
CASSLDRGQPQHF
TGCGCCAGCAGCTTGGACAGGGGTCAGCCCCAGCATTTT
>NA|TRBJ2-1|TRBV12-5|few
CASGPQGNNEQFF
TGTGCTAGTGGCCCCCAGGGGAACAATGAGCAGTTCTTC
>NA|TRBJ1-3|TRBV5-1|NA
CASSFNGEVRSGNTIYF
TGCGCCAGCAGCTTTAATGGGGAGGTACGCTCTGGAAACACCATATATTTT
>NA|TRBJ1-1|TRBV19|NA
CASSRANTEAFF
TGTGCCAGTAGTCGGGCCAACACTGAAGCTTTCTTT
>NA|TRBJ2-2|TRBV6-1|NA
CASSEGRRGTNTGELFF
TGTGCCAGCAGTGAAGGTCGGCGGGGAACGAACACCGGGGAGCTGTTTTTT
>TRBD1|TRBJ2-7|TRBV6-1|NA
CASSSGTGGYEQYF
TGTGCCAGCAGTTCCGGGACAGGGGGGTACGAGCAGTACTTC
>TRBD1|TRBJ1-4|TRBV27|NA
CASRTRGFDEKLFF
TGTGCCAGCAGAACCAGGGGGTTTGATGAAAAACTGTTTTTT
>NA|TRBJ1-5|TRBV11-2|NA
CASSPGLGEQPQHF
TGTGCCAGCAGCCCCGGGTTGGGGGAGCAGCCCCAGCATTTT
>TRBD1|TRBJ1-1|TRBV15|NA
CATSRIQGAWANTEAFF
TGTGCCACCAGCAGGATACAGGGGGCTTGGGCTAACACTGAAGCTTTCTTT